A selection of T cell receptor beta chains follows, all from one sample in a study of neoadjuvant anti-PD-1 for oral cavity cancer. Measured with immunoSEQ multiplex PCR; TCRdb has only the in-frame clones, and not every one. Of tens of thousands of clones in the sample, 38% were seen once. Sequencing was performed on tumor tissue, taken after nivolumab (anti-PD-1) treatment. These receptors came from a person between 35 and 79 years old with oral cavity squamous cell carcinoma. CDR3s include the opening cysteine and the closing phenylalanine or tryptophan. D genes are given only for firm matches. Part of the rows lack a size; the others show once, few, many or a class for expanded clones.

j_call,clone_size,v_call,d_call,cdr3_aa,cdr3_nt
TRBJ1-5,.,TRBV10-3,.,CAISERTLGYSNQPQHF,TGTGCCATCAGTGAAAGGACCCTCGGGTATAGCAATCAGCCCCAGCATTTT
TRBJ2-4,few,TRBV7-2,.,CASSLSLGPRKNIQYF,TGTGCCAGCAGCTTAAGCCTCGGCCCCAGAAAAAACATTCAGTACTTC
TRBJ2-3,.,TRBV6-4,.,CASSDSIGITDTQYF,TGTGCCAGCAGTGACTCAATAGGAATCACAGATACGCAGTATTTT
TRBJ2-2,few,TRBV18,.,CASSPLDDSTGELFF,TGTGCCAGCTCACCCCTTGATGACAGCACCGGGGAGCTGTTTTTT
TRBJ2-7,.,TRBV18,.,CASSVARTYEQYF,TGTGCCAGCTCAGTTGCACGCACCTACGAGCAGTACTTC
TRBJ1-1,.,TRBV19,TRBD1,CASSIRDRGSESEAFF,TGTGCCAGTAGTATCCGGGACAGGGGGTCGGAATCTGAAGCTTTCTTT
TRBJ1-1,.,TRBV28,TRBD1,CASSLPGQMNTEAFF,TGTGCCAGCAGTTTGCCGGGACAGATGAACACTGAAGCTTTCTTT
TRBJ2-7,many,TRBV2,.,CAAGARGYEQYF,TGTGCCGCAGGGGCGCGGGGATACGAGCAGTACTTC
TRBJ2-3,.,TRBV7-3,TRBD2,CASSPLAGAPSQYF,TGTGCCAGCAGCCCGCTAGCGGGAGCCCCATCGCAGTATTTT
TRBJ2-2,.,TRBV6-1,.,CASSERRGNTGELFF,TGTGCCAGCAGTGAACGAAGGGGGAACACCGGGGAGCTGTTTTTT
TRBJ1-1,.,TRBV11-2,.,CASSLSGAPGLTEAFF,TGTGCCAGCAGCTTATCAGGGGCCCCGGGGCTTACTGAAGCTTTCTTT
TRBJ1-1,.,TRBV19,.,CASTEGHGKNTEAFF,TGTGCCAGTACGGAGGGGCACGGGAAAAACACTGAAGCTTTCTTT
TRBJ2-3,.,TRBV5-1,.,CASSLDGAGPIADTQYF,TGCGCCAGCAGCTTGGACGGGGCTGGCCCTATCGCAGATACGCAGTATTTT
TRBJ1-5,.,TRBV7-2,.,CASSPEGNQPQHF,TGTGCCAGCAGCCCAGAGGGCAATCAGCCCCAGCATTTT
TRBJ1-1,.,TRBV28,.,CASSREFRSGNEAFF,TGTGCCAGCAGTCGAGAGTTCCGGTCAGGGAATGAAGCTTTCTTT
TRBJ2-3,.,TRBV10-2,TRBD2,CASTLAGADTQYF,TGCGCCAGCACCTTAGCGGGAGCAGATACGCAGTATTTT
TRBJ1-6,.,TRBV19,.,CASTRSHGSPLHF,TGTGCCAGTACCCGGTCCCATGGTTCACCCCTCCACTTT
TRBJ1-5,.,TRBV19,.,CASRRVYGNQPQHF,TGTGCCAGTAGGAGGGTGTATGGCAATCAGCCCCAGCATTTT
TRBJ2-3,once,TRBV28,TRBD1,CASSPGTGERTQYF,TGTGCCAGCAGTCCGGGGACAGGGGAGAGGACGCAGTATTTT
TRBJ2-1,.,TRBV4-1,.,CASSHLKDRAYNEQFF,TGCGCCAGCAGCCACCTCAAGGATAGGGCGTACAATGAGCAGTTCTTC
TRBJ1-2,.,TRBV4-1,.,CASSQEGWNYGYTF,TGCGCCAGCAGCCAAGAAGGCTGGAACTATGGCTACACCTTC
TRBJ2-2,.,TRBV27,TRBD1,CASSQGALQTGELFF,TGTGCCAGCAGCCAGGGGGCCCTTCAAACCGGGGAGCTGTTTTTT
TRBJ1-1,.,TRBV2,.,CASSEARVGGSTEAFF,TGTGCCAGCAGTGAAGCGAGAGTCGGGGGTAGCACTGAAGCTTTCTTT
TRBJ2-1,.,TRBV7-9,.,CASSLDSGVRSFF,TGTGCCAGCAGCTTAGACTCGGGCGTCAGGTCGTTCTTC
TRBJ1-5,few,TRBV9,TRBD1,CASSAQGQAGQPQHF,TGTGCCAGCAGCGCCCAGGGACAGGCGGGGCAGCCCCAGCATTTT
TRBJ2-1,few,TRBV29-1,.,CSVGPPSYNEQFF,TGCAGCGTTGGCCCCCCCTCCTACAATGAGCAGTTCTTC
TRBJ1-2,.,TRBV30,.,CAWSYLGGIYGYTF,TGTGCCTGGTCCTATCTGGGGGGCATCTATGGCTACACCTTC
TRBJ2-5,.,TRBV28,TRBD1,CASSLFGLGQGVIETQYF,TGTGCCAGCAGTTTATTCGGCCTGGGACAGGGGGTTATCGAGACCCAGTACTTC
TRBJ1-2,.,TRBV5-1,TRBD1,CASSSGTGRSYGYTF,TGCGCCAGCAGCTCCGGGACAGGGAGGTCCTATGGCTACACCTTC
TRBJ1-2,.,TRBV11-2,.,CASSVGGYYGYTF,TGTGCCAGCAGCGTAGGGGGATACTATGGCTACACCTTC
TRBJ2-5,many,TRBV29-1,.,CSVTPLARETQYF,TGCAGCGTCACCCCACTAGCTCGAGAGACCCAGTACTTC
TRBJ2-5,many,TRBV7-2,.,CASSQPRVGQSQETQYF,TGTGCCAGCAGCCAACCCCGAGTGGGACAAAGCCAAGAGACCCAGTACTTC
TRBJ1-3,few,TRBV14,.,CASSQVQGNTIYF,TGTGCCAGCAGCCAAGTGCAGGGAAACACCATATATTTT
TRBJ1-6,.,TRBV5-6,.,CASLSGTYNSPLHF,TGTGCCAGCTTATCCGGGACTTATAATTCACCCCTCCACTTT
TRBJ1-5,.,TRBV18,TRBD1,CASSPGQGAGVSNQPQHF,TGTGCCAGCTCACCCGGACAGGGGGCTGGGGTTAGCAATCAGCCCCAGCATTTT
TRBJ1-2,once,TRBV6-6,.,CASSYLGKGYTF,TGTGCCAGCAGTTACCTGGGGAAAGGCTACACCTTC
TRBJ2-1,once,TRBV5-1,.,CASSLGEVDEQFF,TGCGCCAGCAGCTTGGGGGAGGTCGATGAGCAGTTCTTC
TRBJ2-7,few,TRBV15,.,CATSSPSRGDEQYF,TGTGCCACCAGCAGCCCCTCAAGGGGGGACGAGCAGTACTTC
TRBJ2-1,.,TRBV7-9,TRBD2,CASSISGGSYNEQFF,TGTGCCAGCAGCATTAGCGGGGGATCCTACAATGAGCAGTTCTTC
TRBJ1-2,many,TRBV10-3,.,CAIRQGLGGYTF,TGTGCCATCAGACAGGGATTAGGAGGCTACACCTTC
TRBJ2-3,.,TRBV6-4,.,CASSEGGSSTDTQYF,TGTGCCAGCAGTGAAGGCGGATCTAGCACAGATACGCAGTATTTT
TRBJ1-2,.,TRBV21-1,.,CASSKPQSSPKGYTF,TGTGCCAGCAGCAAACCCCAAAGCAGCCCTAAGGGCTACACCTTC
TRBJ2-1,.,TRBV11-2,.,CASSLARGSNEQFF,TGTGCCAGCAGCTTAGCTCGGGGCAGCAATGAGCAGTTCTTC
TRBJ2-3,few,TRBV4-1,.,CASSQEALTDTQYF,TGCGCCAGCAGCCAAGAAGCGCTCACAGATACGCAGTATTTT
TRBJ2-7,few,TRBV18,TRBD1,CASSGTGSSYEQYF,TGTGCCAGCTCGGGGACAGGATCCTCCTACGAGCAGTACTTC
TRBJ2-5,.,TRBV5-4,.,CASSFWGETQYF,TGTGCCAGCAGCTTCTGGGGAGAGACCCAGTACTTC
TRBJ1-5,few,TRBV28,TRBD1,CASSDRVGNQPQHF,TGTGCCAGCTCAGACAGGGTCGGTAATCAGCCCCAGCATTTT
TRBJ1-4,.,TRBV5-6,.,CASSRFQGYGNEKLFF,TGTGCCAGCAGCCGCTTTCAGGGATACGGTAATGAAAAACTGTTTTTT
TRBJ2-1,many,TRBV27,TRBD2,CASSSSSGGYNEVVQFF,TGTGCCAGCAGTTCCTCTAGCGGGGGTTACAATGAAGTAGTGCAGTTCTTC
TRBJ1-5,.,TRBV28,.,CASSLPSGLDQPQHF,TGTGCCAGCAGTTTACCGTCCGGGTTGGATCAGCCCCAGCATTTT
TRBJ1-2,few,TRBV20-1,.,CSARSPRYTF,TGCAGTGCTAGATCCCCGAGGTACACCTTC
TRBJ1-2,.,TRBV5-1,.,CASSLGGDRYTF,TGCGCCAGCAGCTTGGGAGGGGATCGCTACACCTTC
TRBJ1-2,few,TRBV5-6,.,CASSPGRDGGYTF,TGTGCCAGCAGCCCAGGCAGGGACGGCGGCTACACCTTC
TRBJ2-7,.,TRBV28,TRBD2,CASSQRASGSYEQYF,TGTGCCAGCAGCCAGCGGGCTAGCGGGAGTTACGAGCAGTACTTC
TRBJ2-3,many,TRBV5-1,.,CASSLKQARTDTQYF,TGCGCCAGCAGCTTGAAACAGGCGCGCACAGATACGCAGTATTTT
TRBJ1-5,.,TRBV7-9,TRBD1,CASSDGQGIQPQHF,TGTGCCAGCAGCGACGGACAGGGCATTCAGCCCCAGCATTTT
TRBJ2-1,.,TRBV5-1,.,CASSLWDREGGEQFF,TGCGCCAGCAGCTTGTGGGACAGAGAGGGGGGTGAGCAGTTCTTC
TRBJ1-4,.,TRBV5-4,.,CASSFPGAPEKLFF,TGTGCCAGCAGCTTCCCCGGGGCCCCTGAAAAACTGTTTTTT
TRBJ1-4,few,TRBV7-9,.,CASSLALDVEKLFF,TGTGCCAGCAGCTTAGCGCTCGATGTTGAAAAACTGTTTTTT
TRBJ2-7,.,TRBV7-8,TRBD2,CASSFHPPSGSTYEQYF,TGTGCCAGCAGCTTCCACCCCCCTAGCGGATCTACCTACGAGCAGTACTTC